Presented here are 13 T cell receptor beta chains from one specimen sequenced in a study of cytomegalovirus exposure and HLA in healthy donors. Assay used: immunoSEQ multiplex PCR; TCRdb lists only in-frame clones, some missing. The data show 200,000 or so clones, about 80% seen once. Sequencing used PBMCs. All receptors derive from a man between 18 and 35 years old in good health and CMV-seropositive.

The chain couples TRBV5-3 to TRBJ1-2, with unresolved D. TRBV5-3 is reported as an ORF; its role is uncertain. V lost 1 base, J lost 6 bases, and 4 bases lay in between. The CDR3 is made up of 11 amino acids. CDR3 protein: CARSLPDGYTF. CDR3 in DNA: TGTGCCAGAAGCTTGCCGGATGGCTACACCTTC.

This clone appeared a single time. The chain combines TRBV19 with TRBJ1-1; D possibly corresponds to TRBD1 (5 bases). The CDR3 totals 14 residues. CDR1 LNHDA and CDR2 SQIVND come from the germline V gene (reference sequence). V was cut by 7 bases and J by 5 bases, with 17 bases left in between. The CDR3 DNA follows: TGTGCCAGTACCACAGGATCGGTTTTAACTGAAGCTTTCTTT. As protein: CASTTGSVLTEAFF.

This CDR3 reads CATSRGGPGQASYEQYF. The CDR3 DNA reads TGTGCCACCAGCAGAGGAGGGCCGGGACAGGCGTCCTACGAGCAGTACTTC. The chain uses TRBV15 and TRBJ2-7; 8 bases are shared with TRBD1. In germline, CDR1 is LNHNV, CDR2 YYDKDF (reference sequence). Losses at the gene ends were 1 base for V and 1 base for J; bases not matched to a gene: 9. The CDR3 runs 17 residues.

The genes are TRBV9 and TRBJ2-3; D gene ambiguous. Looked up from germline, CDR1 is SGDLS and CDR2 is YYNGEE. CDR3 length: 17 residues. The V end lost 2 bases, the J end lost 5 bases, and 21 bases lay between the germline ends. This CDR3 reads CASSVSPGPAQRDTQYF. CDR3 DNA: TGTGCCAGCAGCGTCAGCCCTGGGCCAGCCCAACGAGATACGCAGTATTTT.

The chain joins TRBV7-9 to TRBJ2-7, with D tentatively TRBD2 (6 bases). The germline V gene has CDR1 SEHNR and CDR2 FQNEAQ (reference sequence). CDR3 length: 15 amino acids. V lost 3 bases and J lost 0, with 12 bases in between. CDR3 coding DNA: TGTGCCAGCAGCTTCGATCTAGCGAGCTCCTACGAGCAGTACTTC. It is translated as CASSFDLASSYEQYF.

The chain links TRBV7-8 to TRBJ2-7, with 7 bases lining up with TRBD2. Germline CDR1 and CDR2: SGHVS and FQNEAQ. The CDR3 totals 11 residues. J gave up 11 bases and V 6 bases, and 7 bases lay outside the gene matches. CDR3 DNA sequence: TGTGCCAGCAGAGCGGGGCCGCGGGAGTACTTC. It codes for CASRAGPREYF. Filled out from reference TRBV7-8 and TRBJ2-7, the complete variable domain reads GAGVSQSPRYKVAKRGQDVALRCDPISGHVSLFWYQQALGQGPEFLTYFQNEAQLDKSGLPSDRFFAERPEGSVSTLKIQRTQQEDSAVYLCASRAGPREYFGPGTRLTVT.

The chain uses TRBV2 and TRBJ2-7; 10 bases are a match to TRBD2. The CDR3 has 13 amino acids. Per the germline V gene, CDR1 is SNHLY and CDR2 is FYNNEI. V shed 8 bases, J shed 6 bases, and the junction held 7 bases outside the gene matches. The CDR3 nucleotides are TGTGCCAGCGGTGGGACTAGCGTGGGCGAGCAGTACTTC. Protein sequence: CASGGTSVGEQYF.

The gene calls are TRBV28 and TRBJ2-7, with 10 bases fitting TRBD2. Per the germline V gene, CDR1 is MDHEN and CDR2 is SYDVKM. Trimming removed 8 bases from V and 9 bases from J; junction bases left unmatched: 10. The CDR3 is made up of 13 amino acids. CDR3 amino acids: CASQESGREGQYF. The CDR3 region has the DNA TGTGCCAGCCAAGAGAGCGGGAGGGAGGGGCAGTACTTC. Variable domain in full (rest from reference TRBV28 and TRBJ2-7): DVKVTQSSRYLVKRTGEKVFLECVQDMDHENMFWYRQDPGLGLRLIYFSYDVKMKEKGDIPEGYSVSREKKERFSLILESASTNQTSMYLCASQESGREGQYFGPGTRLTVT.

The chain couples TRBV11-2 to TRBJ2-7; D is uncertain. The CDR3 sequence is 13 residues long. Trimming left V 2 bases short and J 1 base short, with 6 bases between. Germline CDR1 reads SGHAT; CDR2 reads FQNNGV. In DNA, the CDR3 is TGTGCCAGCAGCTTACAGGATTCCTACGAGCAGTACTTC. It yields the protein CASSLQDSYEQYF.

This rearrangement joins TRBV29-1 to TRBJ2-5, with a possible D match to TRBD1 (6 bases). V was shortened by 7 bases and J by 2 bases, with 17 bases between the two germline ends. Germline V gene lookup returns CDR1 SQVTM and CDR2 ANQGSEA. The CDR3 runs to 14 residues. Written as DNA, the CDR3 is TGCAGCGCCCAGCCCAGGGGTACGCAAGAGACCCAGTACTTC. This translates into CSAQPRGTQETQYF.

The rearrangement joins TRBV5-6 to TRBJ2-3; 11 bases fit TRBD1. The CDR3 has 17 amino acids. Germline V gene sequence: CDR1 SGHDT, CDR2 YYEEEE. Trimming at V came to 1 base and at J to 6 bases, leaving 10 bases not matched to a gene. This chain's CDR3 is CASSLSGQGVDGDTQYF. CDR3 nucleotides: TGTGCCAGCAGCTTGTCGGGACAGGGGGTTGACGGGGATACGCAGTATTTT.

The J gene is TRBJ2-2, the V gene TRBV5-8; 9 bases fit TRBD1. This CDR3 has 16 amino acids. The germline V gene has CDR1 SGHTS and CDR2 YDEGEE. Trimming took 1 base from V and 6 from J; bases not matched to a gene: 7. CDR3 protein: CASSLYRGLVAGELFF. As DNA, the CDR3 is TGTGCCAGCAGCTTGTACAGGGGGCTGGTCGCCGGGGAGCTGTTTTTT.

The chain links TRBV7-3 to TRBJ2-1; D possibly corresponds to TRBD2 (6 bases). Germline-derived CDR1 and CDR2 are SGHTA and FQGTGA. The V end was cut by 9 bases, the J end by 7 bases, with 19 bases between. The CDR3 totals 14 residues. CDR3 coding DNA: TGTGCCAGTGGGAGGCGGGATACTTTAAATGAGCAGTTCTTC. Its translation: CASGRRDTLNEQFF.